This section outlines one T cell receptor (beta chain) sequence together with its context. The CDR3 sequence is 16 residues long. J was trimmed by 1 base and V by 4 bases; bases with no gene match: 6. Germline CDR1 is SGHNT and CDR2 is YYREEE (reference sequence). The data belong to a study of technical replicates of blood from four donors. Assay used: immunoSEQ multiplex PCR; TCRdb lists only in-frame clones, some missing. The sample records 75,000 to 95,000 clones, approximately 91% being singletons. The chain joins TRBV5-4 to TRBJ2-1; 9 nucleotides align to TRBD2. This receptor was identified in a human donor in good health. The sequencing sample was made of T cells isolated from PBMCs. The CDR3 here is CASSRELAGSYNEQFF. Here the CDR3 DNA reads TGTGCCAGCAGCCGGGAGCTAGCGGGGTCCTACAATGAGCAGTTCTTC.